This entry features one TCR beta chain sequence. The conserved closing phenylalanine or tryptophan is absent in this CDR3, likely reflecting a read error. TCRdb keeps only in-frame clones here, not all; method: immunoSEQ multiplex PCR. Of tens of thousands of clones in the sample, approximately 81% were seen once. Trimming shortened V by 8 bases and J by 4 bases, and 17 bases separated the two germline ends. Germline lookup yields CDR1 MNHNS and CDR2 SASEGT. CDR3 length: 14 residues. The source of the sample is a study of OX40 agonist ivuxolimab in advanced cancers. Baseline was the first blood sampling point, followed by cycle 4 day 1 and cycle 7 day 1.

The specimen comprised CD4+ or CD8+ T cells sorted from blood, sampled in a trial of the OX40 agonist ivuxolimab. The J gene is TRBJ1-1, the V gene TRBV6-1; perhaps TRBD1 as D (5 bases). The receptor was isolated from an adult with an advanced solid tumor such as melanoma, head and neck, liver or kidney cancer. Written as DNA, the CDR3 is TGTGCCAGCTCTTTAGATAGGGGTTCCACTGAAGCTTTCCTT. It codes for CASSLDRGSTEAFL.